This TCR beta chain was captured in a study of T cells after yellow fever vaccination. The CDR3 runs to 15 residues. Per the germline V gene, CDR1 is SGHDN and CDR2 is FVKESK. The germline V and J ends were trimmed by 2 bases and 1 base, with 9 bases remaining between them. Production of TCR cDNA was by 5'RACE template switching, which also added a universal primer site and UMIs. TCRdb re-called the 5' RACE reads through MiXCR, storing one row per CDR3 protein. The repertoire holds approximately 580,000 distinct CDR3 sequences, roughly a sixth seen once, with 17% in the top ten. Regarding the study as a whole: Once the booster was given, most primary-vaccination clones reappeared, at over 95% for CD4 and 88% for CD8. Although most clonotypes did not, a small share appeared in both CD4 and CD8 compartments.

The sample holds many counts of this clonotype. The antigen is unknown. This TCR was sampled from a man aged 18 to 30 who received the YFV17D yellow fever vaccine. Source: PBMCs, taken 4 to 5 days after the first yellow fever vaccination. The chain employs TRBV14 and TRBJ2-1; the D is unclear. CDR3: CASSQLSISYNEQFF. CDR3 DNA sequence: TGTGCCAGCAGCCAACTCTCCATATCCTACAATGAGCAGTTCTTC.